A single sample is the source of the 21 T cell receptor beta chains below, sequenced in a study of T cell changes during pregnancy in multiple sclerosis (dated by TCRdb to about 2019). The library relied on the immunoSEQ multiplex PCR assay. Here the immuneACCESS table is served through TCRdb, limited to in-frame sequences with V and J called. Missing clones are a known gap in these copies; in checked studies unresolved V genes cover under half, and the rest lacks a known reason. This sample comprises about 18,000 clones, more than 75% of them detected only once. The ten biggest clones cover roughly 9.4% of the sample. Here the sequenced sample was CD8+ T cells from peripheral blood mononuclear cells, taken after pregnancy. Source of these receptors: a female donor with multiple sclerosis, enrolled in a pregnancy study.

The chain links TRBV6-1 to TRBJ1-3, with a possible D match to TRBD1 (5 bases). V was shortened by 1 base and J by 0 bases, with 13 bases between the two germline ends. This CDR3 has 17 residues. Germline V gene sequence: CDR1 MNHNS, CDR2 SASEGT. The CDR3 reads CASSEGQQRFSGNTIYF. The CDR3, as DNA: TGTGCCAGCAGTGAAGGACAGCAAAGGTTCTCTGGAAACACCATATATTTT.

With respect to this clone: The junction departs from the called germline gene at one end, perhaps through a read error. The gene calls are TRBV7-9 and TRBJ2-7, with a weak D call TRBD2 (6 bases). CDR3 length equals 11 residues. Germline V lookup: CDR1 SEHNR, CDR2 FQNEAQ (reference sequence). The CDR3 DNA reads TGTGCCAGCAGCGGGGCCGGGACTGATATCTTC. Encoded protein: CASSGAGTDIF.

The chain joins TRBV7-3 to TRBJ2-3, with D tentatively TRBD2 (7 bases). Germline V gene data show CDR1 as SGHTA and CDR2 as FQGTGA. The V end lost 5 bases, the J end lost 0 bases, and 18 bases lay between the germline ends. CDR3 length: 17 amino acids. CDR3 DNA sequence: TGTGCCAGCAGCCCCGTGGGAGGGGGGTTTAGCACAGATACGCAGTATTTT. Translating it yields CASSPVGGGFSTDTQYF.

The genes are TRBV5-6 and TRBJ2-3; TRBD2 aligns across 11 bases. The CDR3 extends over 16 amino acids. Germline CDR1 reads SGHDT; CDR2 reads YYEEEE. Trimming cost V 0 bases and J 2 bases; bases outside gene matches: 2. CDR3 in DNA: TGTGCCAGCAGCTTGGGACTAGCGGGGACCACAGATACGCAGTATTTT. Its translation is CASSLGLAGTTDTQYF.

This rearrangement joins TRBV19 to TRBJ1-2, with a tentative D call TRBD1 (6 bases). Trimming cost V 3 bases and J 5 bases, with 10 bases left between them. This CDR3 has 13 amino acids. CDR1 LNHDA and CDR2 SQIVND come from the germline V gene (reference sequence). As DNA, the CDR3 is TGTGCCAGTAGTATGGGCGGACAGTATGGCTACACCTTC. Its protein is CASSMGGQYGYTF.

V gene TRBV27 combines with J gene TRBJ1-1; weak D call: TRBD1 (5 bases). The V end lost 5 bases, the J end lost 3 bases, and 19 bases lay between the germline ends. The CDR3 is made up of 16 amino acids. Germline values: CDR1 MNHEY, CDR2 SMNVEV (reference sequence). CDR3 nucleotides: TGTGCCAGCAGTCTCCTGGGTTCGGCAGGGCACACTGAAGCTTTCTTT. It encodes CASSLLGSAGHTEAFF.

This chain joins TRBV19 and TRBJ2-1; perhaps TRBD2 as D (5 bases). This CDR3 has 16 residues. Germline values: CDR1 LNHDA, CDR2 SQIVND (reference sequence). Trimming removed 6 bases from V and 0 bases from J, with 15 bases in between. The CDR3 here is CASRGGEGSSYNEQFF. As DNA, the CDR3 is TGTGCCAGTAGGGGTGGGGAAGGGAGCTCCTACAATGAGCAGTTCTTC.

In this sample, this clone turned up a few times. The chain employs TRBV4-2 and TRBJ2-6; D gene uncertain. Trimming shortened V by 0 bases and J by 3 bases, and 9 bases separated the two germline ends. This CDR3 has 16 residues. Per germline, CDR1 LGHNA and CDR2 YNFKEQ. The CDR3 sequence is CASSQDLSSGANVLTF. As DNA, the CDR3 is TGTGCCAGCAGCCAAGATCTGAGTAGTGGGGCCAACGTCCTGACTTTC.

CDR3 amino acids: CASSLEGGKYNEQFF. CDR3 DNA: TGTGCCAGCAGCTTAGAAGGAGGTAAATACAATGAGCAGTTCTTC. The rearrangement joins TRBV7-8 to TRBJ2-1, with D possibly TRBD2 on 5 matching bases. This CDR3 contains 15 residues. Per germline, CDR1 SGHVS and CDR2 FQNEAQ. V lost 1 base to trimming and J lost 4 bases, with 11 bases between them.

The chain links TRBV28 to TRBJ2-5; 7 bases agree with TRBD1. Germline V gene data show CDR1 as MDHEN and CDR2 as SYDVKM. The CDR3 is 14 residues long. V was pared by 5 bases and J by 7 bases, with 10 bases of the junction left unmatched. The CDR3 bases are TGTGCCAGCAGTCCTAGTGACAGGGAGCCGACCCAGTACTTC. Amino acid sequence: CASSPSDREPTQYF. Full variable domain (outside the CDR3, taken from reference TRBV28 and TRBJ2-5): DVKVTQSSRYLVKRTGEKVFLECVQDMDHENMFWYRQDPGLGLRLIYFSYDVKMKEKGDIPEGYSVSREKKERFSLILESASTNQTSMYLCASSPSDREPTQYFGPGTRLLVL.

The chain recombines TRBV5-4 with TRBJ2-4, with 13 bases matching TRBD2. Trimming took 5 bases from V and 8 from J; bases not matched to a gene: 10. Germline V lookup: CDR1 SGHNT, CDR2 YYREEE (reference sequence). CDR3 length: 16 amino acids. CDR3 in amino acids: CASSPTSGGPGDIQYF. CDR3 in DNA: TGTGCCAGCAGTCCGACTAGCGGGGGGCCTGGGGACATTCAGTACTTC.

The J gene is TRBJ2-6, the V gene TRBV2; D call uncertain. CDR1 and CDR2 (germline): SNHLY, FYNNEI. The CDR3 has 18 residues. V lost 1 base and J lost 4, with 17 bases in between. In nucleotides, the CDR3 is TGTGCCAGCAGTGAAGATTGGCACAGAGCAACGGGGGCCAACGTCCTGACTTTC. As protein: CASSEDWHRATGANVLTF.

A single count supports this clone. The V and J genes are TRBV19 and TRBJ2-7, with TRBD1 identical over 9 bases. Germline-derived CDR1 and CDR2 are LNHDA and SQIVND (reference sequence). The ends lost 6 bases at V and 5 bases at J; junction bases unmatched: 11. This CDR3 contains 15 residues. This CDR3 is CASRSGTGFLDEQYF. CDR3 nucleotides: TGTGCCAGTAGATCCGGGACAGGGTTTCTCGACGAGCAGTACTTC.

J is TRBJ2-7 and V is TRBV7-9, with no clear D. Germline V CDR1 and CDR2: SEHNR, FQNEAQ (reference sequence). This CDR3 has 12 amino acids. The V end lost 2 bases, the J end lost 4 bases, and 6 bases lay between the germline ends. CDR3 coding DNA: TGTGCCAGCAGCTTACAGGCTTACGAGCAGTACTTC. This gives the protein CASSLQAYEQYF.

The rearrangement links TRBV27 to TRBJ1-2; perhaps TRBD1 as D (6 bases). This CDR3 spans 15 amino acids. V lost 5 bases and J lost 5, with 18 bases in between. Germline V gives CDR1 MNHEY, CDR2 SMNVEV (reference sequence). The CDR3 is CASSIIYGGLYGYTF. CDR3 nucleotides: TGTGCCAGCAGTATTATTTATGGGGGCTTGTATGGCTACACCTTC.

The chain recombines TRBV7-9 with TRBJ1-4; 8 bases fit TRBD1. The ends lost 4 bases at V and 6 bases at J; junction bases unmatched: 4. This CDR3 contains 14 residues. The germline V gene has CDR1 SEHNR and CDR2 FQNEAQ (reference sequence). CDR3 in amino acids: CASSSTGGYEKLFF. CDR3 bases: TGTGCCAGCAGCTCCACAGGGGGGTATGAAAAACTGTTTTTT.

The chain is built from TRBV11-2 and TRBJ2-7, with TRBD1 matching 8 bases. Germline V gene lookup returns CDR1 SGHAT and CDR2 FQNNGV. The J segment lost 3 bases and the V segment lost 3 bases, leaving 4 bases of the junction unmatched. The CDR3 covers 14 residues. In nucleotides, the CDR3 is TGTGCCAGCAGCTTGACAGGGGCGATCTACGAGCAGTACTTC. This sequence encodes CASSLTGAIYEQYF.

This clone was recorded only once. V and J are TRBV5-4 and TRBJ2-2; TRBD2 is a possible D gene (5 bases). The V gene's germline CDR1 is SGHNT and CDR2 YYREEE (reference sequence). This CDR3 comprises 16 residues. The V gene lost 4 bases and the J gene lost 0 bases, with 13 bases spanning the gap. In DNA form, the CDR3 reads TGTGCCAGCAGCCTGCCCCGGGGAACGAACACCGGGGAGCTGTTTTTT. Translating gives CASSLPRGTNTGELFF.

This CDR3 is CASSQVLGAFKSHEQYF. CDR3 DNA: TGCGCCAGCAGCCAAGTTCTTGGGGCCTTTAAATCCCACGAGCAGTACTTC. The J gene is TRBJ2-7, the V gene TRBV4-1; possibly TRBD1 for D (5 bases). Germline CDR1 reads MGHRA; CDR2 reads YSYEKL. Trimming stripped 1 base from V and 5 bases from J, with 21 bases between. The CDR3 is 17 residues long.

The rearrangement joins TRBV30 to TRBJ1-5, with TRBD1 matching 9 bases. Losses at the gene ends were 7 bases for V and 7 bases for J; bases not matched to a gene: 14. Germline CDR1 and CDR2: GTSNPN and SVGIG (reference sequence). The CDR3 is made up of 15 amino acids. CDR3 nucleotide sequence: TGTGCCTACCCCCGGGACAGGGTTCTTGGGCAGCCCCAGCATTTT. Amino acid sequence: CAYPRDRVLGQPQHF.

This clone was observed a single time. V gene TRBV28 combines with J gene TRBJ1-6; 7 bases match TRBD1. Germline values: CDR1 MDHEN, CDR2 SYDVKM. This CDR3 spans 16 amino acids. V shed 6 bases and J 0 bases; nucleotides not matched to a gene: 5. This CDR3 reads CASRTGLSSYNSPLHF. As DNA, the CDR3 is TGTGCCAGCAGGACAGGGTTGAGCTCCTATAATTCACCCCTCCACTTT.